This TCR beta chain derives from a study of shared clonotypes between healthy human individuals. A word on this clone: Its cognate antigen is unknown.

Study results and limitations: Rarefaction revealed incomplete sorted-subset sequencing despite large depth. When naive CD4 clonotypes were compared across several donors, about 5% were shared.

The assay was immunoSEQ multiplex PCR, and TCRdb's table has in-frame clones only and misses some. Of around 700,000 clones listed, more than 70% are singletons. CDR1 and CDR2 (germline): GTSNPN, SVGIG (reference sequence). The CDR3 sequence is 17 residues long. J was trimmed by 5 bases and V by 0 bases; bases with no gene match: 13. The chain joins TRBV30 to TRBJ2-5; 9 bases fit TRBD2. This TCR was recovered from a woman aged 25 to 39 in good health. What was sequenced was memory CD4+ T cells sorted from blood. As for subset: CD45RA-negative fraction. Here the CDR3 DNA reads TGTGCCTGGAGTGTACTGGTAATAGCGGGAGAAGGGGAGACCCAGTACTTC. Its translation: CAWSVLVIAGEGETQYF.